This TCR beta chain was sequenced for a study of T-cell memory formation after mild COVID-19. Study-wide background: TCR clusters were mostly confined to one donor each.

In TCRdb, the 5' RACE reads were re-called with MiXCR into one record per CDR3 protein. The data contain a few hundred thousand distinct CDR3 sequences, roughly 25% of them singletons. The germline gives CDR1 SGHTA, CDR2 FQGNSA. This CDR3 comprises 16 residues. The V and J ends lost 1 base and 2 bases respectively, with 15 bases between them. The clonotype comes from an adult woman who had mild COVID-19 (a few samples of this study predate the infection). Cell type and time point are not known. The sample comprised PBMCs or a T cell subset sorted from them (not recorded which). The chain couples TRBV7-2 to TRBJ2-7, with D maybe TRBD1 (7 bases). The CDR3 spells CASSLDQGGGAYEQYF. The CDR3 coding sequence is TGTGCCAGCAGCTTAGATCAGGGGGGTGGCGCCTACGAGCAGTACTTC.